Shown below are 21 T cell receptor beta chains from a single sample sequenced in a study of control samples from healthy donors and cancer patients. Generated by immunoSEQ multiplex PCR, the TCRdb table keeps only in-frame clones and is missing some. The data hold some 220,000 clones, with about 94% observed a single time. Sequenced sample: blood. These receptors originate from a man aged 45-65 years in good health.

The CDR3 here is CASSGQGTLEAFF. In nucleotides, the CDR3 is TGTGCCAGCAGCGGCCAGGGGACGCTCGAAGCTTTCTTT. This sequence joins TRBV7-9 and TRBJ1-1, with TRBD1 as a possible D gene (6 bases). CDR1 is SEHNR and CDR2 is FQNEAQ in the germline V gene (reference sequence). V was pared by 5 bases and J by 8 bases, with 15 bases between. The CDR3 is 13 residues long.

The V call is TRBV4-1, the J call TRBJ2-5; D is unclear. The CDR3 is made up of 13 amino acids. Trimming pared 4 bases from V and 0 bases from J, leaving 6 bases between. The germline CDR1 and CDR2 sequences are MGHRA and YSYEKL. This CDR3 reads CASSRAYQETQYF. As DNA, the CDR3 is TGCGCCAGCAGCCGGGCGTACCAAGAGACCCAGTACTTC.

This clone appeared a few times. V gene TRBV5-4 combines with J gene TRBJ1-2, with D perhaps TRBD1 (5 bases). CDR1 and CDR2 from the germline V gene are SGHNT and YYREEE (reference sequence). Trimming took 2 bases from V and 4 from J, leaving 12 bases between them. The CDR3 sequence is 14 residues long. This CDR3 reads CASSLDPGSYGYTF. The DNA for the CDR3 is TGTGCCAGCAGCTTAGACCCAGGGAGCTATGGCTACACCTTC.

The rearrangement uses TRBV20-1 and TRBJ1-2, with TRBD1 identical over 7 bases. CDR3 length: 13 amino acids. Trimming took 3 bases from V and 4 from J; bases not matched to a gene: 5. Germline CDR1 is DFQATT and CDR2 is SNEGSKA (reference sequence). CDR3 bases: TGCAGTGCTAGTATGACAGGGTTCTATGGCTACACCTTC. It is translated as CSASMTGFYGYTF.

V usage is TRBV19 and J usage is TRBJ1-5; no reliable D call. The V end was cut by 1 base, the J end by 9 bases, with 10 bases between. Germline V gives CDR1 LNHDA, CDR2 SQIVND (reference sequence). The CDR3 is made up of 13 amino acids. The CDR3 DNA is TGTGCCAGTAGTATAGTTTTGAGGGTGCCCCAGCATTTT. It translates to CASSIVLRVPQHF.

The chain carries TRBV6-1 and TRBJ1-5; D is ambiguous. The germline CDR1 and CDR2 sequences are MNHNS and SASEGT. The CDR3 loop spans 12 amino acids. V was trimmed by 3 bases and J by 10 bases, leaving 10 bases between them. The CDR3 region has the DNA TGTGCCAGCAGTGATAGAGGTAGCCCCCAGCATTTT. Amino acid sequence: CASSDRGSPQHF.

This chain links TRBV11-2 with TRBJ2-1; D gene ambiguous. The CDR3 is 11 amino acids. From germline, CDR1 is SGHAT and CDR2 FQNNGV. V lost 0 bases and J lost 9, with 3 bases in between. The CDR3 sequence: CASSLEGEQFF. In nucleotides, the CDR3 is TGTGCCAGCAGCTTAGAAGGTGAGCAGTTCTTC.

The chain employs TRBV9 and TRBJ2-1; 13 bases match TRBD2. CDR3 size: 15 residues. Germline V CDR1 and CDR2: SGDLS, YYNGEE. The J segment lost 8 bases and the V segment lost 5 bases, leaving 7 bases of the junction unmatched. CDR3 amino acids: CASRAGLAGLDEQFF. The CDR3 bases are TGTGCCAGCAGAGCGGGACTAGCGGGGTTAGATGAGCAGTTCTTC.

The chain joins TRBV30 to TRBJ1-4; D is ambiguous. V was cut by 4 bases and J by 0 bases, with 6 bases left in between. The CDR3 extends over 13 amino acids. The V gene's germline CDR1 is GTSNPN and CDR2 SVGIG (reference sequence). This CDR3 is CAWTYATNEKLFF. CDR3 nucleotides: TGTGCCTGGACCTATGCAACTAATGAAAAACTGTTTTTT.

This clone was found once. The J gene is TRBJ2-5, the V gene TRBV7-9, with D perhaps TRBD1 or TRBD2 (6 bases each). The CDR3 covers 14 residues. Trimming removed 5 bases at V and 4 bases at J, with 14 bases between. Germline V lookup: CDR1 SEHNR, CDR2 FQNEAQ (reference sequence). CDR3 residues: CASSPMGGRETQYF. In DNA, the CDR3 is TGTGCCAGCAGCCCTATGGGGGGCAGAGAGACCCAGTACTTC.

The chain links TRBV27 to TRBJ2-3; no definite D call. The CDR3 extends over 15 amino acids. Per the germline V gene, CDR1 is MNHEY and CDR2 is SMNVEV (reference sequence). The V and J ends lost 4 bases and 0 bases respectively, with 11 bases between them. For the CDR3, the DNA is TGTGCCAGCAGTTCCCTAGGGTCTAGCACAGATACGCAGTATTTT. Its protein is CASSSLGSSTDTQYF.

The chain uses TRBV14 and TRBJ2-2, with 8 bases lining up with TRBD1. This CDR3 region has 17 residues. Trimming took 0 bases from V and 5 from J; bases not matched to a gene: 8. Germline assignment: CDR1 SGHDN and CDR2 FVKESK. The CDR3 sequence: CASSQDKGTGETGELFF. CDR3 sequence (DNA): TGTGCCAGCAGCCAAGATAAGGGGACAGGTGAAACCGGGGAGCTGTTTTTT.

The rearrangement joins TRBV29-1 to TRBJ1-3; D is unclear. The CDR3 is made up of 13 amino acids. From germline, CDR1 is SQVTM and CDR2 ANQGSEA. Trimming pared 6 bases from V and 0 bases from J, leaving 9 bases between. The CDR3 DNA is TGCAGCGTCTACAAGAGCTCTGGAAACACCATATATTTT. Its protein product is CSVYKSSGNTIYF.

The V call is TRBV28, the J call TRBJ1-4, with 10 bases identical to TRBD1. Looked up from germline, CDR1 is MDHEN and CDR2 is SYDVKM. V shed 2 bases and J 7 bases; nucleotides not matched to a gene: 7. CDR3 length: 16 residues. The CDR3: CASSLGGTGEGEKLFF. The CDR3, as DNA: TGTGCCAGCAGTTTAGGCGGGACAGGGGAAGGTGAAAAACTGTTTTTT.

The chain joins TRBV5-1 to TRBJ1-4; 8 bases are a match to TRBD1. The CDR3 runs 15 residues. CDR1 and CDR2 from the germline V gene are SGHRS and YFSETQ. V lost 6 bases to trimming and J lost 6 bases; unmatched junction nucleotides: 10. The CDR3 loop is CASTPGQGGYEKLFF. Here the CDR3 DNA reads TGCGCCAGCACCCCAGGACAGGGAGGATATGAAAAACTGTTTTTT.

The CDR3 region is CASSLRTDEAFF. As DNA, the CDR3 is TGTGCCAGCAGTCTACGGACAGATGAAGCTTTCTTT. J is TRBJ1-1 and V is TRBV28, with TRBD1 as a possible D gene (6 bases). Germline CDR1 MDHEN, CDR2 SYDVKM. The V end was cut by 5 bases, the J end by 7 bases, with 11 bases between. The CDR3 has 12 amino acids.

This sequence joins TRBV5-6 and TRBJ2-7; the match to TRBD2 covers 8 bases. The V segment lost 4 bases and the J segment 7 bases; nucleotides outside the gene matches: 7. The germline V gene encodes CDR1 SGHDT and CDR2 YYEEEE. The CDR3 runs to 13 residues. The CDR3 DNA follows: TGTGCCAGCAGCCCGGGAGGGGTGTCGGAGCAGTACGTC. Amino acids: CASSPGGVSEQYV.

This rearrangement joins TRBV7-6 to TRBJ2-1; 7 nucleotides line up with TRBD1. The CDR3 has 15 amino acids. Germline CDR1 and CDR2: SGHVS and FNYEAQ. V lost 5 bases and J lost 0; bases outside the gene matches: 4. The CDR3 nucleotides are TGTGCCAGCAGCATAAGGGACAGCTCCTACAATGAGCAGTTCTTC. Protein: CASSIRDSSYNEQFF.

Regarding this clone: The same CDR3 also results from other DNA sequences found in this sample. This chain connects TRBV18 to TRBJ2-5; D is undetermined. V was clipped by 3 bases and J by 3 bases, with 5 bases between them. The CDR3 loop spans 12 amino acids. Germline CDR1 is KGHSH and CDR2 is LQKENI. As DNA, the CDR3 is TGTGCCAGCTCACCCCAGGAAGAGACCCAGTACTTC. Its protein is CASSPQEETQYF.

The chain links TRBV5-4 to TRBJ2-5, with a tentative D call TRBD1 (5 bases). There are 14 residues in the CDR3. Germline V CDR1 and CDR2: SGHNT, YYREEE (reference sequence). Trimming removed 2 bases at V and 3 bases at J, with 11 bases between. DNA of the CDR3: TGTGCCAGCAGCTTTACAGGAGCCAAAGAGACCCAGTACTTC. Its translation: CASSFTGAKETQYF.

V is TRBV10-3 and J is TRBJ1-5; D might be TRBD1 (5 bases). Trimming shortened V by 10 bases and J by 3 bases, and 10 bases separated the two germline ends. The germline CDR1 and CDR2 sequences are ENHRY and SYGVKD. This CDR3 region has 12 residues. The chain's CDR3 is CATLGDNQPQHF. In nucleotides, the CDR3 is TGTGCCACCCTAGGGGACAATCAGCCCCAGCATTTT.